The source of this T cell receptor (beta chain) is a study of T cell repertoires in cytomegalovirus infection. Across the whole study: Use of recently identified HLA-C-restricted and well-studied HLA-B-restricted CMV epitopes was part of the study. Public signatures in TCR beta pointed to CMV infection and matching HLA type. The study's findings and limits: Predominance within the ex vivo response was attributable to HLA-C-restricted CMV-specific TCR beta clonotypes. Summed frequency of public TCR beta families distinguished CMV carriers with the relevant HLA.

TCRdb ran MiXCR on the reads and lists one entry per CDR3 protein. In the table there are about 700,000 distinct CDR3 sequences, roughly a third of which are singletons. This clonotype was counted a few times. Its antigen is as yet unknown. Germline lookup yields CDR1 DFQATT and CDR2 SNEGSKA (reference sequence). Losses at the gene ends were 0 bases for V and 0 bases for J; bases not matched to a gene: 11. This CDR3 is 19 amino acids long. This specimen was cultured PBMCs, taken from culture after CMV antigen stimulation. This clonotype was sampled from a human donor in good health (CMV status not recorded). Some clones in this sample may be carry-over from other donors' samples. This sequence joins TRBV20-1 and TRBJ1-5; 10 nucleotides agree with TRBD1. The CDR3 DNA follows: TGCAGTGCTAGAGAGCAGCGGGACAGGGGCCTTCTTAGCAATCAGCCCCAGCATTTT. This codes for CSAREQRDRGLLSNQPQHF.